The 24 T cell receptor beta chains in this list originate from one sample, sequenced in a study of blood T cell repertoires in COVID-19. Produced via immunoSEQ multiplex PCR; TCRdb's table is partial and in-frame only. The table has roughly 140,000 clones, 75% to 85% seen once. Source material: peripheral blood. The receptors stem from a man in his sixties with acute or convalescent COVID-19.

This clone was seen a handful of times. The rearrangement uses TRBV4-2 and TRBJ2-3; 9 nucleotides align to TRBD1. V shed 4 bases, J shed 2 bases, and the junction held 4 bases outside the gene matches. CDR1 is LGHNA and CDR2 is YNFKEQ in the germline V gene. The CDR3 totals 15 residues. CDR3 region: CASSLGQGTTDTQYF. The CDR3 region has the DNA TGTGCCAGCAGCCTTGGACAGGGGACCACAGATACGCAGTATTTT.

In its sample, this clone was seen a few times. V is TRBV7-2 and J is TRBJ2-7; 10 nucleotides line up with TRBD1. This CDR3 spans 16 amino acids. Germline CDR1 SGHTA, CDR2 FQGNSA. Trimming at V came to 0 bases and at J to 3 bases, leaving 5 bases not matched to a gene. CDR3 residues: CASSLARTGGLYEQYF. Here the CDR3 DNA reads TGTGCCAGCAGCTTAGCCCGGACAGGGGGGCTCTACGAGCAGTACTTC.

This rearrangement joins TRBV5-1 to TRBJ2-7, with 7 nucleotides matching TRBD1. V lost 0 bases to trimming and J lost 3 bases; unmatched junction nucleotides: 9. Per the germline V gene, CDR1 is SGHRS and CDR2 is YFSETQ. CDR3 size: 16 residues. CDR3 DNA: TGCGCCAGCAGCTTGGAGCGAGGGGGACAGTTCTACGAGCAGTACTTC. Protein product: CASSLERGGQFYEQYF.

A few counts support this clone. The rearrangement links TRBV3-1 (or the pseudogene TRBV3-2) to TRBJ1-2; possible D gene TRBD1, 6 bases. This CDR3 is 15 amino acids long. The germline gives CDR1 LGHDT, CDR2 YNNKEL (reference sequence). The V and J ends lost 3 bases and 1 base respectively, with 12 bases between them. The CDR3 nucleotides read TGTGCCAGCAGCCAGGGGACAAATGTTAACTATGGCTACACCTTC. Amino acid sequence: CASSQGTNVNYGYTF.

The chain links TRBV11-3 to TRBJ2-1; the D is unclear. V was pared by 5 bases and J by 3 bases, with 14 bases between. The germline V gene encodes CDR1 SGHNT and CDR2 YENEEA. This CDR3 has 15 amino acids. The CDR3 coding sequence is TGTGCCAGCAGCATGAGCGCCGTACTCTACAATGAGCAGTTCTTC. This codes for CASSMSAVLYNEQFF.

The sample holds many counts of this clone. The chain has TRBV11-2 and TRBJ2-1; D unresolved. The germline V and J ends were trimmed by 0 bases and 2 bases, with 11 bases remaining between them. Germline V lookup: CDR1 SGHAT, CDR2 FQNNGV. The CDR3 loop spans 16 amino acids. CDR3 bases: TGTGCCAGCAGCTTAGATAGGTCTAGTACCTACAATGAGCAGTTCTTC. It codes for CASSLDRSSTYNEQFF.

This clone was observed a single time. The junction departs from the called germline gene at one end, perhaps through a read error. The chain couples TRBV28 to TRBJ2-7; TRBD1 matches 7 bases. Germline V gene lookup returns CDR1 MDHEN and CDR2 SYDVKM. CDR3 length: 16 residues. CDR3 DNA: TGTGCCAGCAGTCCGCCCCTGGGGACAGCCTCCCACGAGCAGTACTTC. As protein: CASSPPLGTASHEQYF. The whole variable domain, filled in from reference TRBV28 and TRBJ2-7, reads DVKVTQSSRYLVKRTGEKVFLECVQDMDHENMFWYRQDPGLGLRLIYFSYDVKMKEKGDIPEGYSVSREKKERFSLILESASTNQTSMYLCASSPPLGTASHEQYFGPGTRLTVT.

This chain joins TRBV19 and TRBJ2-4; tentatively, D is TRBD2 (6 bases). Germline CDR1 is LNHDA and CDR2 is SQIVND (reference sequence). The CDR3 is 15 residues long. With 1 base removed from V and 3 bases from J, the gap between germline ends came to 10 bases. The CDR3 reads CASSIASRGKNIQYF. In DNA form, the CDR3 reads TGTGCCAGTAGTATAGCTTCGCGGGGCAAAAACATTCAGTACTTC.

The chain joins TRBV7-9 to TRBJ2-3, with D uncertain. CDR1 SEHNR and CDR2 FQNEAQ come from the germline V gene (reference sequence). Trimming removed 5 bases from V and 5 bases from J, with 14 bases in between. The CDR3 totals 14 residues. CDR3 sequence: CASSRQYSEDTQYF. CDR3 coding DNA: TGTGCCAGCAGCCGGCAGTACAGTGAAGATACGCAGTATTTT.

In this sample, this clone turned up once. This rearrangement joins TRBV5-1 to TRBJ1-4, with D maybe TRBD1 (6 bases). The CDR3 loop spans 17 amino acids. With 3 bases removed from V and 0 bases from J, the gap between germline ends came to 15 bases. Germline V gene sequence: CDR1 SGHRS, CDR2 YFSETQ. DNA for the CDR3: TGCGCCAGCAGCTCGCTCGGGACACATGCAACTAATGAAAAACTGTTTTTT. It translates to CASSSLGTHATNEKLFF. Based on the CDR3 plus reference TRBV5-1 and TRBJ1-4, the full variable domain is KAGVTQTPRYLIKTRGQQVTLSCSPISGHRSVSWYQQTPGQGLQFLFEYFSETQRNKGNFPGRFSGRQFSNSRSEMNVSTLELGDSALYLCASSSLGTHATNEKLFFGSGTQLSVL.

This chain uses TRBV6-1 with TRBJ1-2, with D possibly being TRBD1 (5 bases). CDR3 length equals 15 residues. Between the trimmed V and J ends, which lost 2 bases and 4 bases, there was a span of 14 bases. The germline V gene has CDR1 MNHNS and CDR2 SASEGT. The CDR3: CASSEMRQGAYGYTF. CDR3 coding DNA: TGTGCCAGCAGTGAAATGAGGCAGGGTGCCTATGGCTACACCTTC.

The chain links TRBV30 to TRBJ2-1; TRBD2 might be the D (5 bases). V was clipped by 0 bases and J by 7 bases, with 25 bases between them. The germline V gene encodes CDR1 GTSNPN and CDR2 SVGIG (reference sequence). This CDR3 is 18 amino acids long. The CDR3 DNA reads as TGTGCCTGGAGTGTTGGGCTTTGGGGTAGCGCGCCAAGAAATGAGCAGTTCTTC. Protein: CAWSVGLWGSAPRNEQFF.

The chain links TRBV5-1 to TRBJ2-3, with D hard to call. The CDR3 totals 16 residues. Per germline, CDR1 SGHRS and CDR2 YFSETQ. Trimming shortened V by 4 bases and J by 2 bases, and 17 bases separated the two germline ends. The CDR3 nucleotides read TGCGCCAGCAGCCCACTTGGTGTTCTCGACACAGATACGCAGTATTTT. Its translation is CASSPLGVLDTDTQYF.

This rearrangement joins TRBV10-1 to TRBJ2-7; 8 positions agree with TRBD2. The CDR3 is 15 amino acids. Germline CDR1 reads WNHNN; CDR2 reads SYGVQD (reference sequence). After removal of 5 bases from V and 3 bases from J, the junction contained 9 bases not matched to a gene. CDR3 sequence (DNA): TGCGCCAGCAGTCCTCAAGCGGGAGTAAGCTACGAGCAGTACTTC. Residues: CASSPQAGVSYEQYF.

The rearrangement uses TRBV29-1 and TRBJ1-1; D uncertain. V lost 7 bases and J 5 bases, leaving 11 bases between the germline ends. Germline-derived CDR1 and CDR2 are SQVTM and ANQGSEA. This CDR3 spans 11 amino acids. CDR3 sequence reads: CSAEAGTEAFF. Written as DNA, the CDR3 is TGCAGCGCCGAAGCGGGGACTGAAGCTTTCTTT.

The genes are TRBV13 and TRBJ2-2, with 10 positions matching TRBD2. The germline V gene has CDR1 PRHDT and CDR2 FYEKMQ (reference sequence). V lost 0 bases, J lost 2 bases, and 6 bases stayed unmatched. The length of the CDR3 is 18 residues. CDR3: CASSLGLAGFGNTGELFF. In DNA form, the CDR3 reads TGTGCCAGCAGCTTAGGACTAGCGGGATTCGGTAACACCGGGGAGCTGTTTTTT.

The rearrangement joins TRBV5-1 to TRBJ1-1; TRBD1 matches at 9 bases. V shed 3 bases and J 11 bases; nucleotides not matched to a gene: 17. The CDR3 is made up of 16 amino acids. Germline V gene sequence: CDR1 SGHRS, CDR2 YFSETQ. CDR3 sequence reads: CASSWAPGQGTFRAFF. CDR3 DNA: TGCGCCAGCAGCTGGGCTCCGGGACAGGGCACGTTTCGGGCTTTCTTT.

This sequence joins TRBV7-8 and TRBJ1-1; 10 positions match TRBD1. CDR1 and CDR2 from the germline V gene are SGHVS and FQNEAQ. V lost 5 bases, J lost 6 bases, and 3 bases stayed unmatched. The CDR3 runs to 13 residues. The CDR3 sequence: CASSRGQGAEAFF. The CDR3, as DNA: TGTGCCAGCAGCAGAGGACAGGGGGCTGAAGCTTTCTTT.

The V call is TRBV13, the J call TRBJ2-5; the D is unclear. V lost 5 bases and J 5 bases, leaving 12 bases between the germline ends. This CDR3 has 13 amino acids. Germline loops: CDR1 PRHDT, CDR2 FYEKMQ (reference sequence). The CDR3 region has the DNA TGTGCCAGCAGCCCGATCCCCGGGGAGACCCAGTACTTC. This encodes CASSPIPGETQYF.

J is TRBJ2-7 and V is TRBV27, with TRBD1 identical over 7 bases. V lost 4 bases, J lost 5 bases, and 8 bases stayed unmatched. CDR3 length: 14 residues. Germline loops: CDR1 MNHEY, CDR2 SMNVEV (reference sequence). Here the CDR3 reads CASSSLGQTDEQYF. CDR3 DNA: TGTGCCAGCAGTTCCCTGGGACAGACGGACGAGCAGTACTTC.

The chain carries TRBV2 and TRBJ2-5; TRBD2 matches 7 bases. Germline CDR1 and CDR2: SNHLY and FYNNEI. Unmatched junction bases numbered 15, after V lost 6 bases and J lost 5 bases. The CDR3 totals 16 residues. The CDR3 here is CASRWGGSLLKETQYF. CDR3 DNA: TGTGCCAGCAGATGGGGAGGGAGTCTACTCAAGGAGACCCAGTACTTC.

The count of this clone is one. The chain joins TRBV5-1 to TRBJ2-1; D is possibly TRBD2 (6 bases). The CDR3 consists of 15 residues. CDR1 SGHRS and CDR2 YFSETQ come from the germline V gene. Trimming left V 4 bases short and J 4 bases short, with 15 bases between. The CDR3 here is CASSTGGSRYNEQFF. CDR3 coding DNA: TGCGCCAGCAGCACCGGGGGTAGTCGGTACAATGAGCAGTTCTTC.

The chain combines TRBV19 with TRBJ1-5; D remains ambiguous. CDR1 LNHDA and CDR2 SQIVND come from the germline V gene (reference sequence). Trimming left V 7 bases short and J 2 bases short, with 21 bases between. CDR3 size: 17 residues. This chain's CDR3 is CASNGRREARGNQPQHF. The CDR3 bases are TGTGCCAGTAATGGGAGAAGGGAAGCACGAGGCAATCAGCCCCAGCATTTT.

Concerning this clone: The same CDR3 also results from other DNA sequences found in this sample. V is TRBV19 and J is TRBJ2-2; D possibly corresponds to TRBD1 (5 bases). Between the trimmed V and J ends, which lost 4 bases and 4 bases, there was a span of 7 bases. The CDR3 has 13 residues. CDR1 LNHDA and CDR2 SQIVND come from the germline V gene (reference sequence). The CDR3 here is CASSNQGTGELFF. The CDR3 DNA follows: TGTGCCAGTAGTAACCAGGGCACCGGGGAGCTGTTTTTT.